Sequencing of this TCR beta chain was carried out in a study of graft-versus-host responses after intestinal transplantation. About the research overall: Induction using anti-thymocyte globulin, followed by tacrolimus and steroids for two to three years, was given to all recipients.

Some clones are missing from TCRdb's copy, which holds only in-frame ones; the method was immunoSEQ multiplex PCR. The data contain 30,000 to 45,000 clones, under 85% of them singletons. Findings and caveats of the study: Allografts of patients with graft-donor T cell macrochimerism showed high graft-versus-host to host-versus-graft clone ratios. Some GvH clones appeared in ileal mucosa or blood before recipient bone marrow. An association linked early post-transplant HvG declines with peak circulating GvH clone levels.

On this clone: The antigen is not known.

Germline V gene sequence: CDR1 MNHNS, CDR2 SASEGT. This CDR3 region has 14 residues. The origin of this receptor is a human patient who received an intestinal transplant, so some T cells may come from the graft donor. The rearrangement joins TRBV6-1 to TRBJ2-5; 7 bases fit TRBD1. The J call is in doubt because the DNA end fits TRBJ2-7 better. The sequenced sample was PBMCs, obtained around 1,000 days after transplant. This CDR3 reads CASSDLPQGTEQYF. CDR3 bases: TGTGCCAGCAGTGACCTCCCACAGGGGACCGAGCAGTACTTC.